A single sample gave rise to the 16 T cell receptor beta chains below, sequenced in a study of regulatory T cells in long-lasting Graves disease (dated by TCRdb to about 2021). The sample's time point label is to be understood as: newly diagnosed GD, antithyroid drugs for less than 3 months. RNA was extracted from PBMCs in TRIzol for both TCR sequencing and RNA sequencing. The protocol used for the library was multiplex PCR. Sequencing took place on an Illumina HiSeq 4000. To build TCR beta libraries, CDR3 regions were amplified by Arm-PCR using iRepertoire HTBI primers. TCRdb reworked the public reads: Q25 trimming with fastp, MiXCR clone assembly, productive beta chains retained. Each entry merges the rows of one CDR3 protein and shows their most common DNA and genes. The sample table shows 400,000 to 500,000 distinct CDR3 sequences, and around 17% are seen once. The leading ten clones occupy about 25% of the sample.

These data also featured in a second study, about T cells in Graves' hyperthyroidism and ophthalmopathy.

Material: peripheral blood mononuclear cells (PBMCs), obtained at new diagnosis, from a patient treated with antithyroid drugs. These TCRs come from a woman in her late teens or twenties with Graves disease. Donor details come from another sample of the same person, matched by shared clones.

The chain's CDR3 is CASSTYGQPTGELFF. The CDR3 nucleotides read TGTGCCAGCAGTACCTACGGACAGCCAACCGGGGAGCTGTTTTTT. The chain has TRBV6-2 or TRBV6-3 and TRBJ2-2; a weak D match, TRBD1 (6 bases). V was shortened by 5 bases and J by 5 bases, with 15 bases between the two germline ends. Germline assignment: CDR1 MNHEY and CDR2 SVGEGT. This CDR3 is built from 15 residues.

This clonotype was picked up a small number of times. The chain has TRBV6-2 or TRBV6-3 and TRBJ1-2, with D perhaps matching TRBD1 (5 bases). Per the germline V gene, CDR1 is MNHEY and CDR2 is SVGEGT. The CDR3 has 14 residues. Trimming removed 2 bases from V and 8 bases from J, with 15 bases in between. The DNA of the CDR3 is TGTGCCAGCAGTTACCGGGGCTACGTGGGGGGCTACACCTTC. As protein: CASSYRGYVGGYTF.

This clonotype turned up a few times. V usage is TRBV3-1 and J usage is TRBJ2-5, with D possibly matching TRBD2 (6 bases). Germline-derived CDR1 and CDR2 are LGHDT and YNNKEL (reference sequence). The CDR3 is 15 amino acids. Trimming pared 0 bases from V and 1 base from J, leaving 9 bases between. The CDR3 sequence: CASSQDVAAQETQYF. In DNA, the CDR3 is TGTGCCAGCAGCCAAGATGTAGCGGCCCAAGAGACCCAGTACTTC.

This clonotype came up a few times. The V and J genes are TRBV20-1 and TRBJ1-1; D perhaps matches TRBD1 (6 bases). Germline values: CDR1 DFQATT, CDR2 SNEGSKA (reference sequence). The CDR3 length is 14 residues. V shed 1 base and J shed 3 bases, with 12 bases lying between them. The CDR3 DNA reads TGCAGTGCTAGAGGATCAGGGGTTCACACTGAAGCTTTCTTT. Translated, it gives CSARGSGVHTEAFF.

In its sample, this clonotype was seen a few times. This sequence joins TRBV6-1 and TRBJ2-5; 9 nucleotides agree with TRBD1. After removal of 7 bases from V and 5 bases from J, the junction contained 11 bases not matched to a gene. CDR1 MNHNS and CDR2 SASEGT come from the germline V gene. The CDR3 length is 15 residues. The CDR3 is CASNDPGQGSETQYF. The CDR3 region has the DNA TGTGCCAGCAACGACCCGGGACAGGGTAGTGAGACCCAGTACTTC.

This clonotype was detected only a few times. The chain employs TRBV28 and TRBJ2-5, with D tentatively TRBD1 (6 bases). Trimming left V 6 bases short and J 1 base short, with 9 bases between. CDR1 is MDHEN and CDR2 is SYDVKM in the germline V gene. This CDR3 spans 13 amino acids. The CDR3 sequence is CASSSGAQETQYF. CDR3 nucleotide sequence: TGTGCCAGCAGCTCAGGGGCCCAAGAGACCCAGTACTTC.

This clonotype was recorded many times. This rearrangement joins TRBV5-6 to TRBJ2-3; 16 nucleotides match TRBD2. With V trimmed by 3 bases and J by 0 bases, 7 bases remained unmatched. The length of the CDR3 is 19 residues. The germline V gene encodes CDR1 SGHDT and CDR2 YYEEEE. CDR3 sequence: CASSSGLAGGLLSTDTQYF. The CDR3 DNA reads as TGTGCCAGCAGCTCGGGACTAGCGGGAGGGCTCCTGAGCACAGATACGCAGTATTTT.

The chain carries TRBV10-3 and TRBJ2-1; weak D call: TRBD1 (7 bases). Germline V lookup: CDR1 ENHRY, CDR2 SYGVKD. The ends were cut back, 0 bases at V and 0 bases at J, with 12 bases in the middle. The length of the CDR3 is 17 residues. The CDR3 DNA is TGTGCCATCAGTGAGTCGGAGGGGGCCTTCTCCTACAATGAGCAGTTCTTC. Translated: CAISESEGAFSYNEQFF.

Comment on this clonotype: A single base is all that separates this from a far larger clone, so a read error is likely. The rearrangement uses TRBV14 and TRBJ2-1; no definite D call. CDR1 and CDR2 from the germline V gene are SGHDN and FVKESK. V was pared by 6 bases and J by 7 bases, with 13 bases between. The length of the CDR3 is 13 residues. CDR3 sequence reads: CASSLGEVNEQFF. The CDR3, as DNA: TGTGCCAGCAGTCTCGGAGAGGTTAATGAGCAGTTCTTC. The full variable domain, with the rest looked up from reference TRBV14 and TRBJ2-1, is EAGVTQFPSHSVIEKGQTVTLRCDPISGHDNLYWYRRVMGKEIKFLLHFVKESKQDESGMPNNRFLAERTGGTYSTLKVQPAELEDSGVYFCASSLGEVNEQFFGPGTRLTVL.

Worth noting for this clonotype: It may be a read error: a sequence one base away is much more abundant. The V gene is TRBV3-1, the J gene TRBJ2-7, with D hard to call. CDR1 is LGHDT, CDR2 YNNKEL, per germline (reference sequence). Deletions cut 1 base from V and 5 bases from J, with 3 bases between. The CDR3 is made up of 11 amino acids. The CDR3 protein is CASSQGHEQYF. CDR3 nucleotides: TGTGCCAGCAGCCAAGGCCACGAGCAGTACTTC.

This clonotype has only a few counts. CDR3 sequence reads: CASSYSKRYEQYF. The CDR3 DNA is TGTGCCAGCAGTTACTCGAAGCGGTACGAGCAGTACTTC. The chain recombines TRBV6-2 or TRBV6-3 with TRBJ2-7; D may be TRBD2 (5 bases). The CDR3 contains 13 residues. Germline lookup yields CDR1 MNHEY and CDR2 SVGEGT. With 0 bases removed from V and 4 bases from J, the gap between germline ends came to 7 bases.

This clonotype was counted a single time. The rearrangement joins TRBV4-1 to TRBJ1-2; weak D call: TRBD1 (6 bases). CDR1 is MGHRA, CDR2 YSYEKL, per germline. The CDR3 consists of 17 residues. Trimming took 4 bases from V and 5 from J, leaving 23 bases between them. The CDR3: CASSPGGGRGQIYGYTF. In nucleotides, the CDR3 is TGCGCCAGCAGCCCAGGCGGGGGGCGGGGGCAGATTTATGGCTACACCTTC.

This clonotype is medium-sized (0.01 to 0.1%). The chain links TRBV7-8 to TRBJ2-2, with 8 bases matching TRBD1. With 5 bases clipped from V and 7 bases from J, the junction kept 9 bases outside the gene matches. Germline V gene data show CDR1 as SGHVS and CDR2 as FQNEAQ. The CDR3 length is 15 residues. CDR3 protein: CASSGTTGEDGELFF. The CDR3 DNA is TGTGCCAGCAGCGGAACGACAGGGGAAGACGGGGAGCTGTTTTTT. Full variable domain (missing parts from reference TRBV7-8 and TRBJ2-2): GAGVSQSPRYKVAKRGQDVALRCDPISGHVSLFWYQQALGQGPEFLTYFQNEAQLDKSGLPSDRFFAERPEGSVSTLKIQRTQQEDSAVYLCASSGTTGEDGELFFGEGSRLTVL.

This clonotype was observed many times. Written as DNA, the CDR3 is TGTGCCAGCAGTTTATTTGGGGCCACCACAGATACGCAGTATTTT. Residues: CASSLFGATTDTQYF. The chain joins TRBV27 to TRBJ2-3; D possibly corresponds to TRBD1 (5 bases). The germline V gene has CDR1 MNHEY and CDR2 SMNVEV (reference sequence). The CDR3 is made up of 15 amino acids. The V end lost 1 base, the J end lost 2 bases, and 10 bases lay between the germline ends.

This clonotype was observed many times. V usage is TRBV3-1 and J usage is TRBJ1-1; D is uncertain. Germline CDR1 LGHDT, CDR2 YNNKEL (reference sequence). The V and J ends lost 0 bases and 7 bases respectively, with 12 bases between them. The CDR3 totals 14 residues. CDR3 in DNA: TGTGCCAGCAGCCAAGACCCTGGGCCGCGTGAAGCTTTCTTT. Translated: CASSQDPGPREAFF.

The sample holds many counts of this clonotype. This chain connects TRBV2 to TRBJ1-5; D is ambiguous. Per the germline V gene, CDR1 is SNHLY and CDR2 is FYNNEI. There are 12 residues in the CDR3. The V end was cut by 6 bases, the J end by 4 bases, with 7 bases between. CDR3 protein: CASRDGNQPQHF. The CDR3 DNA sequence: TGTGCCAGCAGAGACGGGAATCAGCCCCAGCATTTT.